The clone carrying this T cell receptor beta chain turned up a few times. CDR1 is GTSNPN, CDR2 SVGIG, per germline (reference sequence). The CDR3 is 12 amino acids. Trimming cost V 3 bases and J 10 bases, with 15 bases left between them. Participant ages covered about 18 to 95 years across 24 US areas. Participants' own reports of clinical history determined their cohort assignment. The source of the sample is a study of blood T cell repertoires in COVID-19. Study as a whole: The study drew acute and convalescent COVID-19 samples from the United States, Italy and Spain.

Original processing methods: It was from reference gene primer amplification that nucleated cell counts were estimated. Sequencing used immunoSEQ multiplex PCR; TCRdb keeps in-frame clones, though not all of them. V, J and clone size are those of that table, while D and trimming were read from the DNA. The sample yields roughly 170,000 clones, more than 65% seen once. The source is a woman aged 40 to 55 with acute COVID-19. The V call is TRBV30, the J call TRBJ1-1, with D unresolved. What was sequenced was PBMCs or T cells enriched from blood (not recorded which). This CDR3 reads CAWSAGFKGAFF. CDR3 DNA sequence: TGTGCCTGGAGCGCGGGATTTAAGGGAGCTTTCTTT. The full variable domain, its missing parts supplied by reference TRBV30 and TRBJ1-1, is SQTIHQWPATLVQPVGSPLSLECTVEGTSNPNLYWYRQAAGRGLQLLFYSVGIGQISSEVPQNLSASRPQDRQFILSSKKLLLSDSGFYLCAWSAGFKGAFFGQGTRLTVV.